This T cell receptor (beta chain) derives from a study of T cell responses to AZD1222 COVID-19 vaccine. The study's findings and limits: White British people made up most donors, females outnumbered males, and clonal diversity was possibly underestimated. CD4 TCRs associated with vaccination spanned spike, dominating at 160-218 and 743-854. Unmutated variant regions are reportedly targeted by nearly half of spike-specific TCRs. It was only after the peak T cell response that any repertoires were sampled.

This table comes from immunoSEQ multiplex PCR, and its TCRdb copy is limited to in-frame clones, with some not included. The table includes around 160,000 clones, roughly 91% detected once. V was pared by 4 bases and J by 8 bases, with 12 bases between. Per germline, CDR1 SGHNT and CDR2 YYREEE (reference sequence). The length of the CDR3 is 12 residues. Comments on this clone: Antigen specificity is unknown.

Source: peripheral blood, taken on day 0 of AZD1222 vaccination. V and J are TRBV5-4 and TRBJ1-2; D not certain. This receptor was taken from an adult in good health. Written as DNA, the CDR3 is TGTGCCAGCAGCCCCTCCGGTGGGGGCTACACCTTC. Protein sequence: CASSPSGGGYTF.